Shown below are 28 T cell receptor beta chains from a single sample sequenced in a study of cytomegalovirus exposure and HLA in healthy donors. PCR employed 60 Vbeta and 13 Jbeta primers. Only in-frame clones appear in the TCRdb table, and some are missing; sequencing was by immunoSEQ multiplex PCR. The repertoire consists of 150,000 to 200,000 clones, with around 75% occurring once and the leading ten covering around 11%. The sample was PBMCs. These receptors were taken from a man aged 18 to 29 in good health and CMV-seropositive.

This chain's CDR3 is CASSPAKTGNSNQPQHF. The CDR3 DNA is TGTGCCAGCAGCCCGGCAAAAACAGGGAATAGCAATCAGCCCCAGCATTTT. The rearrangement links TRBV7-9 to TRBJ1-5; tentative D call: TRBD1 (6 bases). From germline, CDR1 is SEHNR and CDR2 FQNEAQ (reference sequence). The CDR3 is made up of 17 amino acids. Trimming shortened V by 5 bases and J by 0 bases, and 17 bases separated the two germline ends.

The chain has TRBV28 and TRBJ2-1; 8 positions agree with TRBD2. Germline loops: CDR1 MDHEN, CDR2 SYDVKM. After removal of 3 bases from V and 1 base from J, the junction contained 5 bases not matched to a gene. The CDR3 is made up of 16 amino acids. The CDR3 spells CASSFSGRGSYNEQFF. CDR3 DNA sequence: TGTGCCAGCAGTTTCAGCGGGAGAGGATCCTACAATGAGCAGTTCTTC.

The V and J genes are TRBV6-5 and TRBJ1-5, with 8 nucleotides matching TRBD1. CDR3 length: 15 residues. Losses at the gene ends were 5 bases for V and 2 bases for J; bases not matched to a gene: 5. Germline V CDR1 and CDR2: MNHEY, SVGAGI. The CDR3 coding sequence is TGTGCCAGCAGTGTGGACAGGGCGGGCAATCAGCCCCAGCATTTT. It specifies CASSVDRAGNQPQHF.

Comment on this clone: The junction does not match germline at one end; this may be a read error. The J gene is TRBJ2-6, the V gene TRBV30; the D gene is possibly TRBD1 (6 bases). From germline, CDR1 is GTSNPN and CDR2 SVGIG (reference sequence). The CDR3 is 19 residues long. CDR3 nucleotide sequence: TGTGCCTGGAGTGTATTCATCGGACAGTCCTTCTCTCGGGCCAACGTCCTGACTTTC. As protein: CAWSVFIGQSFSRANVLTF. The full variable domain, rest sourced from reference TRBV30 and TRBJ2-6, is SQTIHQWPATLVQPVGSPLSLECTVEGTSNPNLYWYRQAAGRGLQLLFYSVGIGQISSEVPQNLSASRPQDRQFILSSKKLLLSDSGFYLCAWSVFIGQSFSRANVLTFGAGSRLTVL.

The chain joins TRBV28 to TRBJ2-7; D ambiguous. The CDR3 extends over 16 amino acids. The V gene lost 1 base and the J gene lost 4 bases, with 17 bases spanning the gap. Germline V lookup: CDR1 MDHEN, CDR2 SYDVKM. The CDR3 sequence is CASSLFSPIRSYEQYF. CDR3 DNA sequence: TGTGCCAGCAGTTTATTTAGCCCCATTAGGTCGTACGAGCAGTACTTC.

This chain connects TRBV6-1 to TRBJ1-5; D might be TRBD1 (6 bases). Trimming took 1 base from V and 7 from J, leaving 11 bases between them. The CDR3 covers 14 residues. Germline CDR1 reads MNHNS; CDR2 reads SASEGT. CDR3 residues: CASSEGQELQPQHF. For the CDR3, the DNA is TGTGCCAGCAGTGAAGGACAGGAGCTACAGCCCCAGCATTTT.

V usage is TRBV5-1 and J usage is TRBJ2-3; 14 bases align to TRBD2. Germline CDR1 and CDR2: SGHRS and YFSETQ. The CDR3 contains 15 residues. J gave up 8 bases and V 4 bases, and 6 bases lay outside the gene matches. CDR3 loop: CASSTTSGRAITQYF. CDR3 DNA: TGCGCCAGCAGCACGACTAGCGGGAGGGCCATTACGCAGTATTTT.

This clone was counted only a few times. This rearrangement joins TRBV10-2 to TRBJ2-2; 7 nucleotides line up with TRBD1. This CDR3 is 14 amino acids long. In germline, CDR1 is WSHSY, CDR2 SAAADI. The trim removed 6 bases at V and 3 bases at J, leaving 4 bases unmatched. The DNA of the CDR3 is TGCGCCAGCAGAGCCGGGACAGACACCGGGGAGCTGTTTTTT. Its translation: CASRAGTDTGELFF.

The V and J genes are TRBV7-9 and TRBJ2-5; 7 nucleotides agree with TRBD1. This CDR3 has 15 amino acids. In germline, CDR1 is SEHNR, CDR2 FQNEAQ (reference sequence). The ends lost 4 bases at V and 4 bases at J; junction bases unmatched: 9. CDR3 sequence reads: CASSYTGQVGETQYF. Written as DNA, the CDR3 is TGTGCCAGCAGCTACACAGGACAGGTGGGAGAGACCCAGTACTTC.

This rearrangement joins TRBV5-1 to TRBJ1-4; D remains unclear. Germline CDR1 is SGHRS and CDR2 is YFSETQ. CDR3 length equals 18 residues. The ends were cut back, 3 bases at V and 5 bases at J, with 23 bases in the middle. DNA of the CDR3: TGCGCCAGCAGCTCGGTTTTCGGGGTCGACCGTAAGAATGAAAAACTGTTTTTT. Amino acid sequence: CASSSVFGVDRKNEKLFF.

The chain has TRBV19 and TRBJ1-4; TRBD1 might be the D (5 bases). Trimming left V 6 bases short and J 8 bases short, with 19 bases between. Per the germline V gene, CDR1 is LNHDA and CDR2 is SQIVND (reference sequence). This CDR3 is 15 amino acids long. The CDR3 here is CASRRESFGGEKLFF. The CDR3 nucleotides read TGTGCCAGTAGAAGAGAGTCTTTCGGGGGAGAAAAACTGTTTTTT.

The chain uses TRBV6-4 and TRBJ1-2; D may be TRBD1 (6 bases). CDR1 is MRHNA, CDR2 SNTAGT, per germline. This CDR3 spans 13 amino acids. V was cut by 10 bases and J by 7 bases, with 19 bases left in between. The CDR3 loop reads CAKDRHSRGGYTF. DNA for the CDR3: TGTGCCAAAGACAGGCACTCAAGAGGTGGCTACACCTTC.

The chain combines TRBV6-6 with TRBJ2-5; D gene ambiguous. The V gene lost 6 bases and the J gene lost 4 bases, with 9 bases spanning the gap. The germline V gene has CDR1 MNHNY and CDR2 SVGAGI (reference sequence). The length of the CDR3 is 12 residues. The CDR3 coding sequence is TGTGCCAGCAGCCCCTCGGTAGAGACCCAGTACTTC. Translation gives CASSPSVETQYF.

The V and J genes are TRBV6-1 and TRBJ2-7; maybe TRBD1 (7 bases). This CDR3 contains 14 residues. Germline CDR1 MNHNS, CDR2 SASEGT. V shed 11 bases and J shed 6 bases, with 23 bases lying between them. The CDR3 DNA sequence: TGTGCCGGGCGGCGGGGCAGGGGGTCGTCCGAGCAGTACTTC. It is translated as CAGRRGRGSSEQYF.

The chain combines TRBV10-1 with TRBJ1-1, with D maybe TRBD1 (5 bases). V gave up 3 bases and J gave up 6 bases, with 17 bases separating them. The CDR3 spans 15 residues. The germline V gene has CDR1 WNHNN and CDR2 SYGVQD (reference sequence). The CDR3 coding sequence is TGCGCCAGCAGTGATTTTTCAACAGGAAAGGCTGAAGCTTTCTTT. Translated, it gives CASSDFSTGKAEAFF.

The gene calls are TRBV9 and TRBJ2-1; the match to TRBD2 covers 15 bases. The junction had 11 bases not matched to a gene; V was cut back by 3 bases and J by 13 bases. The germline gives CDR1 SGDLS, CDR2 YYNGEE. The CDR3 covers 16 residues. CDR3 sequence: CASSGRTSGRAGVQFF. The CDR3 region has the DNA TGTGCCAGCAGCGGAAGGACTAGCGGGAGGGCCGGCGTCCAGTTCTTC.

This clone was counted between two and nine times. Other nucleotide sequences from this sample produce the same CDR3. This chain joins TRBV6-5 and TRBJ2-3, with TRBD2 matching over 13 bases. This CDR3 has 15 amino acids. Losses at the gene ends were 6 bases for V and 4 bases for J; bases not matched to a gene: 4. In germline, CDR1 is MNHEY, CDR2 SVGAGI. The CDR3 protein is CASRPGTSGADTQYF. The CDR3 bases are TGTGCCAGCAGGCCCGGGACTAGCGGGGCAGATACGCAGTATTTT.

CDR3 sequence (DNA): TGTGCCAGTAGTATTGGTTCAGGGGTAAACAATCAGCCCCAGCATTTT. Translation: CASSIGSGVNNQPQHF. The genes are TRBV19 and TRBJ1-5; D perhaps matches TRBD1 (6 bases). The CDR3 length is 16 residues. V was clipped by 3 bases and J by 3 bases, with 15 bases between them. Germline V gene sequence: CDR1 LNHDA, CDR2 SQIVND (reference sequence). Filled out from reference TRBV19 and TRBJ1-5, the complete variable domain reads DGGITQSPKYLFRKEGQNVTLSCEQNLNHDAMYWYRQDPGQGLRLIYYSQIVNDFQKGDIAEGYSVSREKKESFPLTVTSAQKNPTAFYLCASSIGSGVNNQPQHFGDGTRLSIL.

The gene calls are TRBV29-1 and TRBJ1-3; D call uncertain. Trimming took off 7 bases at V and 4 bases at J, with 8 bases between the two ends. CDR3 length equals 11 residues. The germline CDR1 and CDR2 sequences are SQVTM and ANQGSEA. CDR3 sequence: CSAYTGNTIYF. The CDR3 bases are TGCAGCGCTTACACGGGAAACACCATATATTTT.

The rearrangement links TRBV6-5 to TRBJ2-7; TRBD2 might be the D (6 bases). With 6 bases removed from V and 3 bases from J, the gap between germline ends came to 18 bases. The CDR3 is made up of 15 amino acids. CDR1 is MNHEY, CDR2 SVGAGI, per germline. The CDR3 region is CASSPPGGNYYEQYF. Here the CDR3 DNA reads TGTGCCAGCAGCCCCCCTGGGGGGAACTACTACGAGCAGTACTTC.

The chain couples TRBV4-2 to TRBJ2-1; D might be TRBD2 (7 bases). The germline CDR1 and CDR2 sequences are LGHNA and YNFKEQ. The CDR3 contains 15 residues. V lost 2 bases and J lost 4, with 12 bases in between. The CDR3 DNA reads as TGTGCCAGCAGCCAACGGGGGGCGGGTTACAATGAGCAGTTCTTC. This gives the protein CASSQRGAGYNEQFF.

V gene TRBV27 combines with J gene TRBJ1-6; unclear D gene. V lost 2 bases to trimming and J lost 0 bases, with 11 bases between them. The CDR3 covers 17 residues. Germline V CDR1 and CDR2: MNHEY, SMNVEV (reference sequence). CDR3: CASSLNVISSYNSPLHF. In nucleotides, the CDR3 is TGTGCCAGCAGTTTAAATGTCATTAGCTCCTATAATTCACCCCTCCACTTT.

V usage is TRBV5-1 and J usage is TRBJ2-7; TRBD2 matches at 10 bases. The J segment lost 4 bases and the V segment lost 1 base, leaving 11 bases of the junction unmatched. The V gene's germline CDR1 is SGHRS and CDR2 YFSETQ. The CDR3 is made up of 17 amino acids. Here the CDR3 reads CASSLTRVTSGKYEQYF. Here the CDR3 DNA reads TGCGCCAGCAGCTTGACTCGTGTCACTAGCGGGAAGTACGAGCAGTACTTC.

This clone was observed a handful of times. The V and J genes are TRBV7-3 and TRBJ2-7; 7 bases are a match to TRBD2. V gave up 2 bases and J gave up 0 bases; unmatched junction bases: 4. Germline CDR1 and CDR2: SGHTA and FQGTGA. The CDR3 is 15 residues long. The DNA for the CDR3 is TGTGCCAGCAGCTTACTAGCGGTGAGCTCCTACGAGCAGTACTTC. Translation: CASSLLAVSSYEQYF.

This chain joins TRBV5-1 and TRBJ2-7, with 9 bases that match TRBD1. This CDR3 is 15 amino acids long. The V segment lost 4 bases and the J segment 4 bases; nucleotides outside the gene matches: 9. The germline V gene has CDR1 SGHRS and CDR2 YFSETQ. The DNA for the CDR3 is TGCGCCAGCAGCGCGGAGGGACAGGGCGCATACGAGCAGTACTTC. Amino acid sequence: CASSAEGQGAYEQYF.

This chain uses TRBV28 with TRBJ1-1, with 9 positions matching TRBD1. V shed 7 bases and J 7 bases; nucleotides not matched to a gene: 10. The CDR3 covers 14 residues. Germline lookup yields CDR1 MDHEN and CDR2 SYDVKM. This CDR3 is CASNTGGIDREAFF. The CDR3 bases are TGTGCCAGCAACACAGGGGGCATCGATCGTGAAGCTTTCTTT.

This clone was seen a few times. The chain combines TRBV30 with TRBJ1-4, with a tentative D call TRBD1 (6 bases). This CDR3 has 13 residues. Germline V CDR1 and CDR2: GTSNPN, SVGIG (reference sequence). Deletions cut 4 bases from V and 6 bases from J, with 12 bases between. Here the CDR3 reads CAWTRGRDEKLFF. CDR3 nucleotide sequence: TGTGCCTGGACCAGGGGAAGAGATGAAAAACTGTTTTTT.

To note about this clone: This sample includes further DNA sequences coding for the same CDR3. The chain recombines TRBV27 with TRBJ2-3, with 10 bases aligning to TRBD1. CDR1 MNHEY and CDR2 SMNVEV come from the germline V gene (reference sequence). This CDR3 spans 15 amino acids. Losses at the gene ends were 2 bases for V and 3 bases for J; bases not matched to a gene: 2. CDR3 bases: TGTGCCAGCAGTTTAAGGGACAGGGGAACAGATACGCAGTATTTT. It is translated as CASSLRDRGTDTQYF.